This T cell receptor beta chain came from a study of T-cell memory formation after mild COVID-19. Study as a whole: Among the donors, TCR clusters were largely specific to each donor.

Study-wide points: Second-wave clones peaking on day 37 lacked confirmed SARS-CoV-2 specificity.

This clonotype was picked up a small number of times. The target antigen is unknown. V was shortened by 0 bases and J by 6 bases, with 12 bases between the two germline ends. This CDR3 is 15 amino acids long. CDR1 and CDR2 from the germline V gene are SGHRS and YFSETQ. TCRdb fed the 5' RACE reads into MiXCR, producing one record per CDR3 protein. The table has approximately 560,000 distinct CDR3 sequences, 15% to 20% seen once. The sequenced sample consisted of PBMCs or a T cell subset sorted from them (not recorded which). The V gene is TRBV5-1, the J gene TRBJ2-2; no reliable D call. The source of this sequence is an adult woman who had mild COVID-19 (a few samples of this study predate the infection). Cell type and time point are not known. The CDR3 nucleotides read TGCGCCAGCAGCTTGGAGCCCTTTGTCTCCGGGGAGCTGTTTTTT. Translation gives CASSLEPFVSGELFF.